The 11 T cell receptor beta chains listed next were all sequenced from one sample in a study of identical twins. TCRdb re-called the 5' RACE reads with MiXCR, one entry per CDR3 protein. Here the sample spans 520,000 or so distinct CDR3 sequences, around 20% being singletons. These data were likewise used in another study, on T cells expressing NK-cell markers.

What was sequenced was CD4+ T cells sorted from blood. These receptors all come from a woman between 18 and 30 years old in good health.

The table lists this clonotype with a few counts. The V gene is TRBV4-3, the J gene TRBJ1-6; no firm D call. CDR3 size: 15 residues. V gave up 0 bases and J gave up 7 bases, with 10 bases separating them. Germline lookup yields CDR1 LGHNA and CDR2 YSLEER. The CDR3, as DNA: TGCGCCAGCAGCCAAGAGGGTAGGGAGAATTCACCCCTCCACTTT. Protein sequence: CASSQEGRENSPLHF.

J is TRBJ2-3 and V is TRBV20-1; TRBD2 matches at 14 bases. The germline gives CDR1 DFQATT, CDR2 SNEGSKA (reference sequence). The ends lost 3 bases at V and 7 bases at J; junction bases unmatched: 6. This CDR3 comprises 15 residues. The CDR3 spells CSASGTSGGWHTQYF. The DNA for the CDR3 is TGCAGTGCTAGCGGGACTAGCGGGGGCTGGCATACGCAGTATTTT.

The rearrangement uses TRBV5-1 and TRBJ2-7; D is undetermined. The germline V gene has CDR1 SGHRS and CDR2 YFSETQ. Trimming pared 9 bases from V and 0 bases from J, leaving 13 bases between. The CDR3 extends over 13 amino acids. Here the CDR3 reads CATSPQSSYEQYF. CDR3 in DNA: TGCGCCACCTCTCCGCAAAGCTCCTACGAGCAGTACTTC.

The genes are TRBV5-1 and TRBJ2-5; D is ambiguous. Between the trimmed V and J ends, which lost 0 bases and 4 bases, there was a span of 7 bases. Germline lookup yields CDR1 SGHRS and CDR2 YFSETQ. The CDR3 runs to 13 residues. The CDR3 DNA sequence: TGCGCCAGCAGCTTGGAAGCCGCAGAGACCCAGTACTTC. It encodes CASSLEAAETQYF.

This clonotype appeared a few times. The genes are TRBV28 and TRBJ2-6, with D hard to call. The CDR3 has 15 amino acids. V lost 3 bases and J lost 1, with 7 bases in between. Germline CDR1 MDHEN, CDR2 SYDVKM. The CDR3, as DNA: TGTGCCAGCAGTTTTTTCGGTTCTGGGGCCAACGTCCTGACTTTC. It encodes CASSFFGSGANVLTF.

This chain joins TRBV10-3 and TRBJ2-3; 12 bases agree with TRBD2. After removal of 10 bases from V and 6 bases from J, the junction contained 5 bases not matched to a gene. Germline assignment: CDR1 ENHRY and CDR2 SYGVKD. This CDR3 has 13 residues. The CDR3 loop reads CASASGGADTQYF. In DNA, the CDR3 is TGTGCCAGCGCTAGCGGGGGGGCGGATACGCAGTATTTT.

This clonotype has more than one count but fewer than ten. This chain connects TRBV10-3 to TRBJ2-7; D gene ambiguous. The germline gives CDR1 ENHRY, CDR2 SYGVKD. There are 12 residues in the CDR3. The germline V and J ends were trimmed by 6 bases and 3 bases, with 9 bases remaining between them. The CDR3 nucleotides read TGTGCCATCAGAGGACCCAGCTACGAGCAGTACTTC. It encodes CAIRGPSYEQYF.

The chain links TRBV11-3 to TRBJ1-6; perhaps TRBD1 as D (5 bases). The CDR3 contains 16 residues. The germline gives CDR1 SGHNT, CDR2 YENEEA. The V and J ends lost 5 bases and 2 bases respectively, with 13 bases between them. This chain's CDR3 is CASSRPGTTYNSPLHF. DNA for the CDR3: TGTGCCAGCAGCCGTCCAGGGACCACCTATAATTCACCCCTCCACTTT.

The chain links TRBV5-1 to TRBJ1-5; 7 bases match TRBD1. The CDR3 extends over 15 amino acids. J gave up 3 bases and V 0 bases, and 3 bases lay outside the gene matches. Germline lookup yields CDR1 SGHRS and CDR2 YFSETQ. CDR3 residues: CASSLDGTDNQPQHF. The CDR3 bases are TGCGCCAGCAGCTTGGACGGGACAGACAATCAGCCCCAGCATTTT.

V is TRBV5-1 and J is TRBJ1-2, with a tentative D call TRBD1 (5 bases). V was pared by 2 bases and J by 8 bases, with 16 bases between. This CDR3 contains 14 residues. CDR1 and CDR2 from the germline V gene are SGHRS and YFSETQ. CDR3 in DNA: TGCGCCAGCAGCTTCGGGGACGCCAAGCGGGGCTACACCTTC. This gives the protein CASSFGDAKRGYTF.

The chain is built from TRBV5-1 and TRBJ2-2; D is tentatively TRBD1 or TRBD2 (5 bases each). Trimming shortened V by 4 bases and J by 3 bases, and 13 bases separated the two germline ends. The germline V gene encodes CDR1 SGHRS and CDR2 YFSETQ. This CDR3 contains 15 residues. This CDR3 is CASSVRDRDTGELFF. The CDR3 DNA follows: TGCGCCAGCAGCGTGAGGGACCGCGACACCGGGGAGCTGTTTTTT.